This TCR beta chain was captured by sequencing in a study of cytomegalovirus exposure and HLA in healthy donors. Study details: An early release of data contained some 80 million unique TCRs, which came from HLA-typed donors.

There are 14 residues in the CDR3. Germline lookup yields CDR1 SGHTA and CDR2 FQGTGA. To note about this clone: The junction does not match germline at one end; this may be a read error.

The study ran its PCR with 60 Vbeta and 13 Jbeta primers. Repertoires were generated with immunoSEQ multiplex PCR, while TCRdb's copy carries only in-frame clones and drops some. The data show about 140,000 clones, with over 60% seen just once and approximately 1.2% held by the top ten. V and J are TRBV7-3 and TRBJ2-7; D not certain. Sequencing input: PBMCs. The TCR comes from a male donor in good health and CMV-seropositive. This chain's CDR3 is CASSLTKESYEQYF. Written as DNA, the CDR3 is TGTGCCAGCAGTTTAACTAAGGAGTCCTACGAGCAGTACTTC.